This T cell receptor beta chain came from a study of tumor and adjacent non-tumor tissue in lung cancer. Study-level findings and limits: In normal lung, the top 100 clones were significantly more dominant than in tumor.

As to this clonotype: The antigen is not known.

Three rounds of nested PCR, following a modified ARM-PCR protocol, produced the TCRbeta library. Using its own MiXCR run on the multiplex PCR reads, TCRdb lists one record per CDR3 protein. The sample yields about 60,000 distinct CDR3 sequences, roughly 60% seen once. No cell sorting was done before RNA was extracted from the tissue. More than 3 cm separated this lung sample from the edge of the tumor. Looked up from germline, CDR1 is SEHNR and CDR2 is FQNEAQ (reference sequence). The CDR3 runs 17 residues. The material sequenced was distant non-tumor lung tissue. The receptor was isolated from a man between 70 and 80 years old with non-small cell lung cancer. The rearrangement joins TRBV7-9 to TRBJ2-3; 8 nucleotides line up with TRBD1. The better agreement between TRBJ1-5 and the DNA end casts doubt on the J call. CDR3 amino acids: CASSDPGQGAPTDTQHF. The DNA of the CDR3 is TGTGCCAGCAGCGACCCAGGGCAGGGGGCACCTACAGATACGCAGCATTTT.